The clone carrying this T cell receptor (beta chain) was seen many times. Antigen specificity is unknown. Germline values: CDR1 SGHAT, CDR2 FQNNGV. Trimming removed 2 bases from V and 0 bases from J, with 9 bases in between. The CDR3 runs 15 residues. This specimen comes from a study of T cell repertoires in cytomegalovirus infection. Study summary: Alongside well-studied HLA-B-restricted CMV epitopes, recently identified HLA-C-restricted CMV epitopes were also used. In public TCR beta signatures, there were indications of both CMV infection and matching HLA type. Overall study results and limits: CMV carriers having the relevant HLA were flagged by cumulative public TCR beta family frequency. The response measured ex vivo was dominated by TCR beta clonotypes (HLA-C-restricted and CMV-specific).

TCRdb independently ran MiXCR on the reads; one entry per CDR3 protein. This sample carries approximately 260,000 distinct CDR3 sequences, 20% to 25% of them seen once, and the ten largest clones take approximately 19%. This clonotype was sampled from a human donor in good health (CMV status not recorded). Some clones in this sample may be carry-over from other donors' samples. The chain employs TRBV11-2 and TRBJ2-3, with D unclear. The sample consisted of cultured PBMCs, taken from culture after CMV antigen stimulation. Here the CDR3 reads CASSLSPVSTDTQYF. CDR3 bases: TGTGCCAGCAGCTTATCGCCCGTTAGCACAGATACGCAGTATTTT.